One and the same sample provided the 4 T cell receptor beta chains below, sequenced in a study of blood T cell repertoires in COVID-19. The data were produced by immunoSEQ multiplex PCR, yet TCRdb's version contains in-frame clones alone and is incomplete. Of about 170,000 clones detected, over 75% appear once; the ten largest clones hold approximately 2.6%. Sequenced sample: peripheral blood. These receptors all stem from a man between 65 and 85 years old with acute or convalescent COVID-19.

The chain has TRBV29-1 and TRBJ1-1; 10 bases align to TRBD1. V shed 5 bases, J shed 7 bases, and the junction held 1 base outside the gene matches. Germline V lookup: CDR1 SQVTM, CDR2 ANQGSEA. The CDR3 covers 11 residues. Here the CDR3 DNA reads TGCAGCGTTCGGACAGGGGGTGAAGCTTTCTTT. Its protein product is CSVRTGGEAFF.

This clone was found once. J is TRBJ2-6 and V is TRBV28; D is possibly TRBD2 (5 bases). Germline loops: CDR1 MDHEN, CDR2 SYDVKM. The CDR3 loop spans 14 amino acids. The V gene lost 10 bases and the J gene lost 4 bases, with 14 bases spanning the gap. CDR3 region: CATFDPGGANVLTF. CDR3 coding DNA: TGTGCCACATTCGACCCGGGGGGGGCCAACGTCCTGACTTTC.

This chain uses TRBV5-7 with TRBJ2-7, with a possible D match to TRBD2 (6 bases). TRBV5-7 is noted as an ORF with a role that remains uncertain. V dropped 0 bases and J dropped 2 bases, with 12 bases sitting between them. This CDR3 spans 15 amino acids. The CDR3 DNA is TGTGCCAGCAGCTTGGTGACTAGAAGCGCCTACGAGCAGTACTTC. This gives the protein CASSLVTRSAYEQYF.

This clone was counted only a few times. The rearrangement uses TRBV5-6 and TRBJ1-2; weak D call: TRBD1 (6 bases). V lost 1 base and J lost 4, with 14 bases in between. The CDR3 has 15 amino acids. Germline loops: CDR1 SGHDT, CDR2 YYEEEE. The CDR3 nucleotides are TGTGCCAGCAGCTTGCCCGGGGACACCATCTATGGCTACACCTTC. It codes for CASSLPGDTIYGYTF.